This T cell receptor beta chain was identified during a study of cytotoxic CD8 clonotypes in ibrutinib-treated CLL. Study-wide results and limits: A difference in sampling times existed between sustained-remission and progressing patients.

CDR3 size: 14 residues. Germline V gene sequence: CDR1 SGHRS, CDR2 YFSETQ. The V and J ends lost 0 bases and 2 bases respectively, with 8 bases between them. PBMCs that had been cryopreserved were the source of 1.5 to 2.5 micrograms of genomic DNA for TCR beta libraries. Points on this clone: What it recognizes is unknown.

The planned depth of sequencing spanned 1 in 200,000 to 1 in 1 million T cells. Here immunoSEQ multiplex PCR was the method, and the copy in TCRdb shows in-frame clones only, minus some. The sample lists about 140,000 clones, 70% to 80% occurring once. The starting material was PBMCs, obtained after 24 months of ibrutinib treatment. The chain couples TRBV5-1 to TRBJ1-2; D remains unclear. The TCR originated in a human donor with chronic lymphocytic leukemia. Here the CDR3 DNA reads TGCGCCAGCAGCTTGGATATGGCAAACTATGGCTACACCTTC. Protein: CASSLDMANYGYTF.